This TCR beta chain was sequenced in a study of Graves' ophthalmopathy and Graves' hyperthyroidism. Germline V gives CDR1 SGDLS, CDR2 YYNGEE. The length of the CDR3 is 16 residues. V shed 4 bases and J shed 3 bases, with 20 bases lying between them. From RNA, the CDR3 regions of TCR beta chains were amplified and sequenced. RT-PCR was first run with HTBI primers, then multiplex PCR in a second round. TCRdb reprocessed the multiplex PCR reads with MiXCR, giving one entry per CDR3 protein. The repertoire includes 20,000 to 30,000 distinct CDR3 sequences, about half of them detected once, and 6% to 8% sits in the top ten. This clonotype was counted many times.

This clonotype was sampled from an adult woman with stable Graves' hyperthyroidism. Sequencing was carried out using peripheral blood. The V call is TRBV9, the J call TRBJ2-7, with D perhaps TRBD1 or TRBD2 (5 bases each). The CDR3 region has the DNA TGTGCCAGCAGCCCCAGTGGGGGTAGATCGTTCTACGAGCAGTACTTC. Protein sequence: CASSPSGGRSFYEQYF.